This TCR beta chain was retrieved from a study of monozygotic twins with inflammatory bowel disease. TCRdb reanalyzed the 5' RACE reads, giving one entry per CDR3 protein sequence and no DNA. In all, the sample yields around 370,000 distinct CDR3 sequences. General study points: A reduction in TCRbeta diversity (inverse Simpson) was seen in IBD patients relative to healthy co-twins. Patient-to-patient differences in immunosuppressive treatment may have added variability to the repertoires. Researchers were unable to tell different T cell subtypes apart.

This CDR3 region has 14 residues. Germline loops: CDR1 MNHEY, CDR2 SVGEGT. With respect to this clonotype: Its antigen remains unknown.

Donors each gave over 2 ml of blood. The chain is built from TRBV6-2 or TRBV6-3 and TRBJ2-1. Material for sequencing was blood. The receptor comes from a human donor with ulcerative colitis or Crohn's disease, or a healthy co-twin of an affected twin (not recorded which). The CDR3 sequence: CASSYSRRYDEQFF.